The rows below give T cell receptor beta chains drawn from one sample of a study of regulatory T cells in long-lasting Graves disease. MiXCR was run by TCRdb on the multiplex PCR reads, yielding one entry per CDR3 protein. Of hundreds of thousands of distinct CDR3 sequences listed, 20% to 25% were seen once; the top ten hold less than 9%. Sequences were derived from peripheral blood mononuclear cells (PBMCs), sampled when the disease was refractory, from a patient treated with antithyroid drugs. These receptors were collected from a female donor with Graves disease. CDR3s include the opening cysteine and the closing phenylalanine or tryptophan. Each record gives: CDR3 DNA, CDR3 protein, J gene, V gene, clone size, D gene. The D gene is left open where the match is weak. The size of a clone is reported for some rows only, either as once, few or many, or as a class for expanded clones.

CDR3nt: TGCGCCAGCAGCTTGGATGGACAGGGACTATACGAGCAGTACTTC; CDR3aa: CASSLDGQGLYEQYF; j_gene: TRBJ2-7; v_gene: TRBV5-1; abundance: .; d_gene: .
CDR3nt: TGTGCCAGCAACGCGCCCTTTTATGACTATGGCTACACCTTC; CDR3aa: CASNAPFYDYGYTF; j_gene: TRBJ1-2; v_gene: TRBV6-1; abundance: many; d_gene: .
CDR3nt: TGCAGTGCTAGTACTTTGGGTTGGGACTATAATCAAGAGACCCAGTACTTC; CDR3aa: CSASTLGWDYNQETQYF; j_gene: TRBJ2-5; v_gene: TRBV20-1; abundance: few; d_gene: TRBD2
CDR3nt: TGTGCCAGCAGCTTAGCCAGGAGGCCCACTGAAGCTTTCTTT; CDR3aa: CASSLARRPTEAFF; j_gene: TRBJ1-1; v_gene: TRBV7-2; abundance: few; d_gene: .
CDR3nt: TGTGCTAGTGGTTTGGGACTACTAGACACCACCGGGGAGCTGTTTTTT; CDR3aa: CASGLGLLDTTGELFF; j_gene: TRBJ2-2; v_gene: TRBV12-5; abundance: many; d_gene: .
CDR3nt: TGTGCCAGCAGTCCCGGTGGAGGGATCTCGCCCCAGCATTTT; CDR3aa: CASSPGGGISPQHF; j_gene: TRBJ1-5; v_gene: TRBV28; abundance: many; d_gene: .
CDR3nt: TGTGCCACCAGCGGACCGGGACAGGGAACTAATGAAAAACTGTTTTTT; CDR3aa: CATSGPGQGTNEKLFF; j_gene: TRBJ1-4; v_gene: TRBV15; abundance: many; d_gene: TRBD1
CDR3nt: TGTGCCAGCAGGTGGCGGACAGGGGAGAGTGAAAAACTGTTTTTT; CDR3aa: CASRWRTGESEKLFF; j_gene: TRBJ1-4; v_gene: TRBV7-2; abundance: few; d_gene: TRBD1
CDR3nt: TGCAGTGCCAGCGATCCCCAACAGGGGAAAGGCTATGGCTACACCTTC; CDR3aa: CSASDPQQGKGYGYTF; j_gene: TRBJ1-2; v_gene: TRBV20-1; abundance: .; d_gene: TRBD1
CDR3nt: TGTGCCAGCAGTGACGGGGCCGAGTATGGCTACACCTTC; CDR3aa: CASSDGAEYGYTF; j_gene: TRBJ1-2; v_gene: TRBV6-2/TRBV6-3; abundance: many; d_gene: .
CDR3nt: TGTGCCAGCTCACCTGACAGGGCTTTGCAGTACTTC; CDR3aa: CASSPDRALQYF; j_gene: TRBJ2-7; v_gene: TRBV18; abundance: .; d_gene: TRBD1
CDR3nt: TGTGCCACCAGCAGAGATTACAGAGAATACCAAGAGACCCAGTACTTC; CDR3aa: CATSRDYREYQETQYF; j_gene: TRBJ2-5; v_gene: TRBV15; abundance: .; d_gene: .
CDR3nt: TGTGCCAGCAGCTTACGAGTCACGACAGTGGAGACCCAGTACTTC; CDR3aa: CASSLRVTTVETQYF; j_gene: TRBJ2-5; v_gene: TRBV7-2; abundance: many; d_gene: .
CDR3nt: TGTGCCAGCAGTTACGATTCGGCAGGGATCGGTCAGCCCCAGCATTTT; CDR3aa: CASSYDSAGIGQPQHF; j_gene: TRBJ1-5; v_gene: TRBV6-2/TRBV6-3; abundance: few; d_gene: .
CDR3nt: TGTGCCAGCAGTCGCGGTTACAGGGAGGGCTCCTACGAGCAGTACTTC; CDR3aa: CASSRGYREGSYEQYF; j_gene: TRBJ2-7; v_gene: TRBV6-1; abundance: .; d_gene: .
CDR3nt: TGTGCCAGCAGCTCGGGACAGGTTAACAATGGCTACACCTTC; CDR3aa: CASSSGQVNNGYTF; j_gene: TRBJ1-2; v_gene: TRBV5-8; abundance: .; d_gene: TRBD1
CDR3nt: TGCGCCAGCAGCTTGGGTGGTGGACAGACCTCTGGAAACACCATATATTTT; CDR3aa: CASSLGGGQTSGNTIYF; j_gene: TRBJ1-3; v_gene: TRBV5-1; abundance: .; d_gene: .
CDR3nt: TGTGCCAGCAGCTTCGGCGATAGCAATCAGCCCCAGCATTTT; CDR3aa: CASSFGDSNQPQHF; j_gene: TRBJ1-5; v_gene: TRBV7-9; abundance: few; d_gene: .
CDR3nt: TGTGCCAGCAGCTTAGACCGACCATCACAGGGTATAGGGAATTCACCCCTCCACTTT; CDR3aa: CASSLDRPSQGIGNSPLHF; j_gene: TRBJ1-6; v_gene: TRBV7-2; abundance: many; d_gene: .
CDR3nt: TGTGCCAGCAGCTTGGGACAGGTCTACGAGCAGTACTTC; CDR3aa: CASSLGQVYEQYF; j_gene: TRBJ2-7; v_gene: TRBV7-8; abundance: many; d_gene: TRBD1
CDR3nt: TGTGCCAGCAGTGGGGACAGGGTTCTCGGGGAGCTGTTTTTT; CDR3aa: CASSGDRVLGELFF; j_gene: TRBJ2-2; v_gene: TRBV11-3; abundance: .; d_gene: TRBD1
CDR3nt: TGCAGTGCTGAGATAGCGGGAGGGCGTTTCGACGAGCAGTACTTC; CDR3aa: CSAEIAGGRFDEQYF; j_gene: TRBJ2-7; v_gene: TRBV20-1; abundance: many; d_gene: TRBD2
CDR3nt: TGTGCCTGGAGTGAAAACAGGGGCAAGAACACCGGGGAGCTGTTTTTT; CDR3aa: CAWSENRGKNTGELFF; j_gene: TRBJ2-2; v_gene: TRBV30; abundance: .; d_gene: TRBD1
CDR3nt: TGTGCCAGCAGCCAGACAGGGGGGTTTCACGAGCAGTACTTC; CDR3aa: CASSQTGGFHEQYF; j_gene: TRBJ2-7; v_gene: TRBV12-3/TRBV12-4; abundance: many; d_gene: TRBD1
CDR3nt: TGTGCCAGCAGCCCTGGGACTAGCGGGGGGGCCTGGGAGACCCAGTACTTC; CDR3aa: CASSPGTSGGAWETQYF; j_gene: TRBJ2-5; v_gene: TRBV11-2; abundance: many; d_gene: TRBD2
CDR3nt: TGCAGTGCTTCCATCGACAGGGGGCCGACAGATACGCAGTATTTT; CDR3aa: CSASIDRGPTDTQYF; j_gene: TRBJ2-3; v_gene: TRBV20-1; abundance: .; d_gene: TRBD1
CDR3nt: TGCAGCGTTGTTGAGAGGGGACTGAACACTGAAGCTTTCTTT; CDR3aa: CSVVERGLNTEAFF; j_gene: TRBJ1-1; v_gene: TRBV29-1; abundance: .; d_gene: .
CDR3nt: TGTGCCAGCAGCCAAGAAAGGTCTAGCGGGGTCGAGACCCAGTACTTC; CDR3aa: CASSQERSSGVETQYF; j_gene: TRBJ2-5; v_gene: TRBV4-2; abundance: many; d_gene: TRBD2
CDR3nt: TGTGCCAGCAGTGAGGGAAGGGGGGAGCTGAACACTGAAGCTTTCTTT; CDR3aa: CASSEGRGELNTEAFF; j_gene: TRBJ1-1; v_gene: TRBV6-2/TRBV6-3; abundance: many; d_gene: .
CDR3nt: TGTGCCAGCAGTTACTGGGGGGCTCAGCAGCCCCAGCATTTT; CDR3aa: CASSYWGAQQPQHF; j_gene: TRBJ1-5; v_gene: TRBV6-5; abundance: many; d_gene: .
CDR3nt: TGTGCCAGCAGTACAGGACAGAACACTGAAGCTTTCTTT; CDR3aa: CASSTGQNTEAFF; j_gene: TRBJ1-1; v_gene: TRBV19; abundance: many; d_gene: .
CDR3nt: TGTGCCAGCAGTTTTAACAGGGTGTTTAATTCACCCCTCCACTTT; CDR3aa: CASSFNRVFNSPLHF; j_gene: TRBJ1-6; v_gene: TRBV2; abundance: many; d_gene: .
CDR3nt: TGCGCCAGCAGCCAAGAGGGGGGACAGTACTATGGCTACACCTTC; CDR3aa: CASSQEGGQYYGYTF; j_gene: TRBJ1-2; v_gene: TRBV4-1; abundance: few; d_gene: TRBD1
CDR3nt: TGTGCCAGCAGCCCGACTACCACCGGGGAGCTGTTTTTT; CDR3aa: CASSPTTTGELFF; j_gene: TRBJ2-2; v_gene: TRBV7-3; abundance: .; d_gene: .
CDR3nt: TGTGCCAGCAGCCAGAGGTGGGACCAGCCCCAGCATTTT; CDR3aa: CASSQRWDQPQHF; j_gene: TRBJ1-5; v_gene: TRBV3-1; abundance: .; d_gene: .
CDR3nt: TGTGCCAGCAGTTACTTCGGGGGACAGGGAAATGGCTACACCTTC; CDR3aa: CASSYFGGQGNGYTF; j_gene: TRBJ1-2; v_gene: TRBV6-9; abundance: few; d_gene: TRBD1
CDR3nt: TGTGCCAGCAGTTTAGCGCCTGGGACGGGAGGCAATCAGCCCCAGCATTTT; CDR3aa: CASSLAPGTGGNQPQHF; j_gene: TRBJ1-5; v_gene: TRBV12-3/TRBV12-4; abundance: .; d_gene: .
CDR3nt: TGTGCCAGCAGCTCCGTTCGACAGGGTCGGGAGACCCAGTACTTC; CDR3aa: CASSSVRQGRETQYF; j_gene: TRBJ2-5; v_gene: TRBV11-2; abundance: many; d_gene: TRBD1
CDR3nt: TGTGCCAGCAGTTCGCTAACCTATGGCTACACCTTC; CDR3aa: CASSSLTYGYTF; j_gene: TRBJ1-2; v_gene: TRBV12-3/TRBV12-4; abundance: .; d_gene: .
CDR3nt: TGTGCCAGCAGCCAAAGAGCCGCTAGGAACACTGAAGCTTTCTTT; CDR3aa: CASSQRAARNTEAFF; j_gene: TRBJ1-1; v_gene: TRBV3-1; abundance: many; d_gene: .
CDR3nt: TGTGCCATCAGTGAGTCGTGGGGGGACGGCAATCAGCCCCAGCATTTT; CDR3aa: CAISESWGDGNQPQHF; j_gene: TRBJ1-5; v_gene: TRBV10-3; abundance: many; d_gene: .
CDR3nt: TGTGCCAGCAGTTTTTGGGGGGATGGCTACACCTTC; CDR3aa: CASSFWGDGYTF; j_gene: TRBJ1-2; v_gene: TRBV12-3/TRBV12-4; abundance: many; d_gene: .
CDR3nt: TGTGCCAGCAGTTTATCCCCAGCGGCTGCCTACAATGAGCAGTTCTTC; CDR3aa: CASSLSPAAAYNEQFF; j_gene: TRBJ2-1; v_gene: TRBV27; abundance: .; d_gene: .
CDR3nt: TGTGCCAGCAGTCCCGTAATAGACACTGAAGCTTTCTTT; CDR3aa: CASSPVIDTEAFF; j_gene: TRBJ1-1; v_gene: TRBV27; abundance: .; d_gene: .
CDR3nt: TGCAGCGTGAACCGGGACAGTTCTAACTATGGCTACACCTTC; CDR3aa: CSVNRDSSNYGYTF; j_gene: TRBJ1-2; v_gene: TRBV29-1; abundance: many; d_gene: TRBD1
CDR3nt: TGTGCCAGCAGTTATTTGGGAGGGACCTTGAATCAGCCCCAGCATTTT; CDR3aa: CASSYLGGTLNQPQHF; j_gene: TRBJ1-5; v_gene: TRBV6-2/TRBV6-3; abundance: .; d_gene: .
CDR3nt: TGTGCCAGCAGCTCCAGCGACGAGCAGTACTTC; CDR3aa: CASSSSDEQYF; j_gene: TRBJ2-7; v_gene: TRBV13; abundance: many; d_gene: .
CDR3nt: TGTGCCAGCAGCCCGGATATAGGGCACTACGAGCAGTACTTC; CDR3aa: CASSPDIGHYEQYF; j_gene: TRBJ2-7; v_gene: TRBV11-2; abundance: many; d_gene: .
CDR3nt: TGCGCCAGCAGCCCCCGGACATCAGCAACTAATGAAAAACTGTTTTTT; CDR3aa: CASSPRTSATNEKLFF; j_gene: TRBJ1-4; v_gene: TRBV5-1; abundance: .; d_gene: .
CDR3nt: TGTGCCAGCAGTTCACCCTTCGAGCAGTACTTC; CDR3aa: CASSSPFEQYF; j_gene: TRBJ2-7; v_gene: TRBV28; abundance: few; d_gene: .
CDR3nt: TGTGCCAGCAGTTTCGCGGGGATTAGCACAGATACGCAGTATTTT; CDR3aa: CASSFAGISTDTQYF; j_gene: TRBJ2-3; v_gene: TRBV28; abundance: .; d_gene: .
CDR3nt: TGCGCCAGCAGCCAAGATAGGGGACAGAGTGACACTGAAGCTTTCTTT; CDR3aa: CASSQDRGQSDTEAFF; j_gene: TRBJ1-1; v_gene: TRBV4-3; abundance: .; d_gene: TRBD1
CDR3nt: TGCGCCAGCAGCCGTGAACTACCTCCAGATACGCAGTATTTT; CDR3aa: CASSRELPPDTQYF; j_gene: TRBJ2-3; v_gene: TRBV5-1; abundance: .; d_gene: .
CDR3nt: TGCGCCAGCAGCTCATCAGCATACACTGAAGCTTTCTTT; CDR3aa: CASSSSAYTEAFF; j_gene: TRBJ1-1; v_gene: TRBV4-1; abundance: .; d_gene: .
CDR3nt: TGTGCCAGCAGCACCGGGACAGGGTGGTCACCCCTCCACTTT; CDR3aa: CASSTGTGWSPLHF; j_gene: TRBJ1-6; v_gene: TRBV7-2; abundance: few; d_gene: TRBD1
CDR3nt: TGTGCCAGCAGTCGGGGACAGGGGGTCCAGCCCCAGCATTTT; CDR3aa: CASSRGQGVQPQHF; j_gene: TRBJ1-5; v_gene: TRBV27; abundance: few; d_gene: TRBD1
CDR3nt: TGTGCCAGCAGCTTGTTTGACTCAAACTATGGCTACACCTTC; CDR3aa: CASSLFDSNYGYTF; j_gene: TRBJ1-2; v_gene: TRBV7-9; abundance: few; d_gene: .
CDR3nt: TGCAGTGTAGGACAGGGGGAAGCTTTCTTT; CDR3aa: CSVGQGEAFF; j_gene: TRBJ1-1; v_gene: TRBV20-1; abundance: many; d_gene: TRBD1
CDR3nt: TGTGCCAGCAGCTCCCTGAGACAGGGAAACACCGGGGAGCTGTTTTTT; CDR3aa: CASSSLRQGNTGELFF; j_gene: TRBJ2-2; v_gene: TRBV5-5; abundance: once; d_gene: TRBD1
CDR3nt: TGTGCCAGCAGGGTAGCCGGGGAGCTGTTTTTT; CDR3aa: CASRVAGELFF; j_gene: TRBJ2-2; v_gene: TRBV28; abundance: many; d_gene: .